These 5 T cell receptor beta chains share one sample of origin, sequenced in a study of blood T cell repertoires in COVID-19. Profiling relied on immunoSEQ multiplex PCR, and the TCRdb table lists in-frame clones only, not all of them. The table records some 140,000 clones, approximately 86% of them present only once. Sequencing was carried out using peripheral blood. The receptors come from a man aged 55 to 70 with COVID-19, enrolled during active disease.

With respect to this clone: A junction end diverges from the germline sequence, so it may reflect a read error. The CDR3 coding sequence is TGTGCCAGCAGTAAAGGAACGTCGTGGACAGCGAACTTC. It translates to CASSKGTSWTANF. The chain recombines TRBV12-3 or TRBV12-4 with TRBJ2-7, with a possible D match to TRBD1 (6 bases). The CDR3 is 13 amino acids.

J is TRBJ2-5 and V is TRBV19, with 9 bases aligning to TRBD1. CDR3 length: 14 residues. The germline CDR1 and CDR2 sequences are LNHDA and SQIVND (reference sequence). With 7 bases clipped from V and 5 bases from J, the junction kept 8 bases outside the gene matches. DNA for the CDR3: TGTGCCAGTACCGAACAGGGGGCCGGGGAGACCCAGTACTTC. This codes for CASTEQGAGETQYF.

This clone was observed a handful of times. The gene calls are TRBV25-1 and TRBJ2-5; D is perhaps TRBD2 (6 bases). Trimming left V 3 bases short and J 4 bases short, with 12 bases between. CDR1 MGHDK and CDR2 SYGVNS come from the germline V gene. The CDR3 loop spans 14 amino acids. The CDR3 sequence is CASSDQGGGETQYF. In DNA form, the CDR3 reads TGTGCCAGCAGTGATCAGGGAGGAGGAGAGACCCAGTACTTC.

A word on this clone: Distinct nucleotide sequences in the sample also encode this CDR3. The J gene is TRBJ1-1, the V gene TRBV18; 7 bases agree with TRBD1. The CDR3 spans 13 residues. Trimming removed 3 bases from V and 3 bases from J; junction bases left unmatched: 1. The germline V gene encodes CDR1 KGHSH and CDR2 LQKENI. The CDR3 DNA is TGTGCCAGCTCACCTGACAGGGACACTGAAGCTTTCTTT. As protein: CASSPDRDTEAFF.

This chain's CDR3 is CASRDRACTEAFF. The CDR3 DNA reads as TGTGCCAGCAGAGACAGGGCATGCACTGAAGCTTTCTTT. The gene calls are TRBV21-1 and TRBJ1-1; the table's TRBD1 call for D was not verified on the DNA. TRBV21-1 is a pseudogene. The CDR3 loop spans 13 amino acids.